This note documents a single T cell receptor beta chain sequence. Its antigen remains unidentified. The sample holds no much larger clone one base away, and base qualities are not on file. This sample was included in a study of cytomegalovirus exposure and HLA in healthy donors (TCRdb year 2017). Study-level background: An earlier analysis of 587 of the donors reported around 280 Gb of sequence data and 90 million to 120 million unique TCR beta sequences obtained from 150 million to 200 million T cells. An early release that covered fewer than 800 HLA-typed donors contained around 300 gigabases of sequencing data and tens of millions of unique TCR sequences. The genetic ancestry cluster associated with self-reported Caucasian donors included about four fifths of the 350 to 500 genotyped donors. The study aimed to test whether signatures of past pathogen exposure could be identified by cataloging public T cell receptors. The study used immunosequencing to profile the T cell repertoires of 666 subjects and linked those repertoires to cytomegalovirus serostatus. Along with the approximately 650-subject first cohort, a separate validation cohort of over 90 different subjects was used. To predict cytomegalovirus infection status, the study brought together high-throughput TCR immunosequencing, statistical association of individual TCRs with disease status, and machine learning. A later analysis re-analyzed previously published TCR beta repertoires from hundreds of donors and added high-resolution HLA genotyping to study TCR occurrence patterns. Rather than drawing on any new phenotypic data, the later analysis identified candidate immune exposures from TCR beta sequences and the way those sequences occurred across donors. In an earlier analysis of 587 of the donors, high-throughput TCR beta sequencing was used to judge whether each TCR beta V gene segment behaved as functional or pseudogenic. Alongside the repertoire data, information on donor age, sex, ethnicity and CMV serostatus was compiled. Genome-wide SNP genotypes for about three fifths of the roughly 670 donors were used in a later genetic analysis, which treated that subset as a discovery cohort. All discovery cohort repertoires had been generated on a single sequencing platform. HLA typing included class I and class II loci at four-digit resolution. Typing coverage varied by locus: roughly 620-630 donors for A, B, C, DRB1 and DQB1; approximately 500 for DQA1; some 610 for DPA1; roughly 450 for DPB1. Four to six DR-DQ haplotypes were handled as single units for association and clustering, since linkage in the cohort was strong. Among about 360 genotyped donors of the cohort, an average of approximately 250,000 unique TCR beta nucleotide sequences were sequenced per donor, roughly 20% of them non-productive.

The investigation overall reported the following: Some IMGT-functional V segments, including TRBV6-2 and TRBV6-3, could not be told apart with the 87-base-pair reads, so those segments were excluded. Most TCR sequences were seen in very few donors, while some public TCRs were found in many individuals. A cluster of highly shared sequence variants was judged likely to be a technical artifact of the sequencing pipeline. Cytomegalovirus status was reported to be diagnosed by the classifier with high specificity and sensitivity in both the original and validation cohorts. For the cohort, immune exposure information was limited to CMV serostatus. A further reported finding was that TCR beta sequences accurately predicted the HLA-A and HLA-B alleles for most subjects in the first cohort. In a later analysis, some 18,000 TCR beta sequences were associated with specific HLA alleles at a false discovery rate of 0.05. In a later genetic analysis, fewer N-insertions in productive TCRs were reported among donors in an Asian-associated ancestry cluster than the roughly 640-donor mean. An association between a missense DCLRE1C variant and V-gene and J-gene trimming of TCR beta chains was found in a later genetic analysis and replicated in an independent cohort. Most CMV-associated TCR beta chains appeared to be HLA-restricted in a later analysis, and the HLA associations seemed to be driven largely by CMV exposure. Several of the top co-occurrence clusters appeared to be linked to parvovirus B19, influenza, CMV and Epstein-Barr virus, according to a later analysis. Presence/absence analyses assumed roughly uniform sequencing depth across donors, an assumption that may not hold. In a later analysis, HLA-associated TCR beta chains showed more clonal expansion and lower generation probabilities than non-associated chains that were equally common. Correlated functional status among segregating V segments might reflect linkage disequilibrium, but an unknown experimental factor could not be ruled out. According to a later analysis, TCR association rates differed among HLA loci, with DRB1 alleles showing the most associated TCRs and HLA-C alleles showing the fewest. An earlier analysis of approximately 600 of the donors showed that most TCR beta V segments appeared in productive rearrangements either about 90% or about 30% of the time, which broadly matched IMGT annotations. According to the authors, the approach could potentially be generalized to other disease states and immunological phenotypes. Only TCR beta chains were sequenced in this cohort, and the absence of alpha or paired-chain data limited detectable features. In the study, 150 to 200 TCR beta chains were listed as associated with cytomegalovirus. Because HLA typing was missing for some donors at each locus, association tests included only the typed subset. Because counts were too low, about 18 rarely observed V segments, including chromosome 9 orphons, were excluded from the earlier analysis of 587 of the donors. A few of the identified cytomegalovirus-associated TCR beta chains were confirmed in vitro to be specific for cytomegalovirus antigens. Strong co-occurrence of HLA alleles, especially DR and DQ, made assigning TCR associations to individual alleles difficult.

Per the germline V gene, KGHSH is the CDR1 and LQKENI is the CDR2. From the cysteine up to the phenylalanine, the CDR3 has a length of 14 residues. Just CDR3 DNA is preserved here, 42 bases in frame from base 1. The germline V end is reduced by 5 bases and the J end by 5 bases; junction bases left unmatched: 8. The cohort consisted of hundreds of healthy bone marrow donors. At the time of sampling, every cohort member was nominally healthy, though immune exposures that went unrecorded were likely present. The donor was CMV seronegative and was included in the group of over 300 seronegative cohort members. Each donor provided a peripheral blood sample, and peripheral blood mononuclear cells were used for TCR beta sequencing. Genomic DNA was extracted from the blood cell samples with the Qiagen DNeasy Blood Extraction Kit. Library prep was done by the immunoSEQ multiplex PCR assay. A mixture of 60 forward primers for TCR Vbeta segments and 13 reverse primers for TCR Jbeta segments was used in the multiplex PCR. Amplification of the CDR3 region of rearranged TCR beta genes was performed with a multiplex PCR assay on genomic DNA. The amplified TCR beta libraries were sequenced on the Illumina HiSeq System as 87-base-pair reads. The source study handled its data this way. A later analysis tallied approximately 87 million unique TCR beta chains across the 700 or so repertoires, and around 10 million of those chains were shared by two or more donors. To remove PCR and sequencing errors, raw reads were error-corrected and collapsed into unique sequences using a nearest-neighbor algorithm that merged closely related sequences. To assign V, D and J gene segments, CDR3 sequences were aligned to IMGT reference sequences. For a sequence to be retained, a match of at least six nucleotides was required to both a V gene segment and a J gene segment. Rearrangements were classified as productive when the CDR3 lacked stop codons and remained in frame with V and J, and all other rearrangements were classified as non-productive. Following IMGT convention, CDR3 was defined as the stretch from the second conserved V-encoded cysteine up to the conserved J-encoded phenylalanine. In an earlier analysis of just under 600 of the donors, sequences lacking an unambiguous match to a single V gene segment were excluded. In an earlier analysis of approximately 550 of the donors, V segments were called functional above 56.7% productive rearrangements and were called segregating when the between-donor standard deviation exceeded 5%. A statistical classification framework was built to diagnose cytomegalovirus status from the catalog of TCR beta chain sequences. A later analysis assigned V and J genes by comparing TCR nucleotide sequences with IMGT/GENE-DB human TR gene sequences. In a later analysis, CDR3 sequences and most-parsimonious VDJ recombination scenarios were assigned using the TCRdist pipeline. In a later analysis, each TCR beta chain was defined by its CDR3 amino acid sequence together with its V-gene family, and reads lacking a unique V-gene family were excluded. To address suspected cross-contamination and a sequencing artifact, a later analysis removed some 620 highly shared, low-generation-probability nucleotide sequences. For each public chain, a later analysis derived a clonal expansion index from normalized ranks of inferred template counts within each repertoire. Generation probabilities in a later analysis came from a VDJ recombination model fitted to out-of-frame rearrangements, and those results were checked against IGoR. Hypergeometric tests were used in a later analysis to score TCR-TCR, TCR-HLA and TCR-CMV co-occurrence, with a repertoire-size bias correction applied to the TCR pairs. In a later analysis, false discovery rates were estimated by permuting HLA or CMV assignments 20 times. In a later analysis, co-occurring TCRs were grouped using DBSCAN, and TCRdist sequence similarity was added for clustering within HLA-allele-positive subsets. Co-occurrence clustering excluded repertoires with fewer than 30,000 or more than 120,000 public chains, plus five with anomalous nucleotide sharing. This immuneACCESS table, as held by TCRdb, lists in-frame sequences with V and J called but not all clones. Of the missing ones, under half trace to an unresolved V gene in checked studies; the others have no known cause. V, J and clone size derive from that table, while D and trimming were established from the DNA sequence. Here the sample has around 130,000 clones; 60% to 80% occur a single time. The ten top clones hold 1.6% of the sample.

The sample taken for sequencing was PBMCs. This receptor chain uses TRBV18 and TRBJ1-1; TRBD1 aligns with 7 central bases. This TCR derives from a woman aged 25 to 39 in good health and CMV-seronegative. The CDR3 corresponds to CASSSNRGETEAFF. The nucleotides read TGTGCCAGCTCATCCAACAGGGGAGAGACTGAAGCTTTCTTT.